This entry lists 22 T cell receptor beta chains sequenced from one sample in a study of OX40 agonist ivuxolimab in advanced cancers. Assay used: immunoSEQ multiplex PCR; TCRdb lists only in-frame clones, some missing. The sample yields 65,000 to 90,000 clones, 90% seen once. The sample here was CD4+ or CD8+ T cells sorted from blood, taken in a trial of the OX40 agonist ivuxolimab. Every receptor here comes from an adult with an advanced solid tumor such as melanoma, head and neck, liver or kidney cancer.

The rearrangement uses TRBV9 and TRBJ2-7; 9 nucleotides agree with TRBD1. V lost 0 bases and J lost 7; bases outside the gene matches: 11. The CDR3 consists of 16 residues. Germline CDR1 and CDR2: SGDLS and YYNGEE. The CDR3 DNA reads as TGTGCCAGCAGCGTAGGGGAGGGGGGACAGGGAATTGAGCAGTACTTC. Protein: CASSVGEGGQGIEQYF.

CDR3 sequence reads: CASSPQGASYEQYF. Here the CDR3 DNA reads TGTGCCAGCAGCCCCCAGGGGGCGTCCTACGAGCAGTACTTC. The chain carries TRBV7-2 and TRBJ2-7; 8 bases agree with TRBD1. Germline V gives CDR1 SGHTA, CDR2 FQGNSA. CDR3 length: 14 residues. The V gene end was trimmed by 5 bases and the J gene end by 1 base; junction bases not matched to a gene: 4.

This chain connects TRBV19 to TRBJ2-2; D gene uncertain. Germline CDR1 is LNHDA and CDR2 is SQIVND (reference sequence). This CDR3 is built from 15 residues. V lost 3 bases and J lost 5, with 13 bases in between. Written as DNA, the CDR3 is TGTGCCAGTAGTATGGAACTCTTTGGGACCGGGGAGCTGTTTTTT. Its translation: CASSMELFGTGELFF.

This chain connects TRBV7-6 to TRBJ2-5, with TRBD1 matching over 8 bases. V trimming: 0 bases; J trimming: 5 bases; junction bases outside the gene matches: 5. CDR1 is SGHVS and CDR2 is FNYEAQ in the germline V gene. The CDR3 contains 15 residues. CDR3 nucleotides: TGTGCCAGCAGCTTAGCGGGTCAGGGGGCGGAGACCCAGTACTTC. Encoded protein: CASSLAGQGAETQYF.

The V and J genes are TRBV9 and TRBJ2-3; tentatively, D is TRBD1 (6 bases). This CDR3 has 15 residues. CDR1 is SGDLS and CDR2 is YYNGEE in the germline V gene. V was pared by 0 bases and J by 6 bases, with 14 bases between. This chain's CDR3 is CASSVAARGTDTQYF. The CDR3 DNA sequence: TGTGCCAGCAGCGTAGCGGCCAGGGGAACCGATACGCAGTATTTT.

The chain has TRBV11-3 and TRBJ2-2; D not certain. CDR1 SGHNT and CDR2 YENEEA come from the germline V gene. The CDR3 has 13 amino acids. Trimming cost V 5 bases and J 1 base, with 5 bases left between them. CDR3 sequence reads: CASSTRNTGELFF. The CDR3 nucleotides read TGTGCCAGCAGCACCAGGAACACCGGGGAGCTGTTTTTT.

The V gene is TRBV7-2, the J gene TRBJ2-1; tentatively, D is TRBD1 or TRBD2 (5 bases each). Trimming removed 2 bases at V and 4 bases at J, with 24 bases between. The germline V gene encodes CDR1 SGHTA and CDR2 FQGNSA. The CDR3 length is 19 residues. The CDR3 spells CASSLRGDLGSGAYNEQFF. As DNA, the CDR3 is TGTGCCAGCAGCTTAAGAGGGGACCTCGGAAGTGGTGCTTACAATGAGCAGTTCTTC.

The chain combines TRBV7-1 with TRBJ1-5; 11 positions match TRBD1. TRBV7-1 falls under the ORF class, with uncertain function. Losses at the gene ends were 5 bases for V and 3 bases for J; bases not matched to a gene: 3. CDR3 length: 15 amino acids. Here the CDR3 reads CASSGTGGNNQPQHF. The CDR3 coding sequence is TGTGCCAGCAGCGGGACAGGGGGGAACAATCAGCCCCAGCATTTT.

The chain links TRBV28 to TRBJ2-7, with 10 nucleotides matching TRBD1. J gave up 4 bases and V 6 bases, and 9 bases lay outside the gene matches. Per the germline V gene, CDR1 is MDHEN and CDR2 is SYDVKM. The CDR3 length is 15 residues. The CDR3 DNA sequence: TGTGCCAGCAGCCGAGGGGGGACAGGGGTTTACGAGCAGTACTTC. Residues: CASSRGGTGVYEQYF. Full variable domain (rest looked up from reference TRBV28 and TRBJ2-7): DVKVTQSSRYLVKRTGEKVFLECVQDMDHENMFWYRQDPGLGLRLIYFSYDVKMKEKGDIPEGYSVSREKKERFSLILESASTNQTSMYLCASSRGGTGVYEQYFGPGTRLTVT.

The rearrangement joins TRBV27 to TRBJ1-4; D unresolved. Germline CDR1 MNHEY, CDR2 SMNVEV (reference sequence). The CDR3 runs to 15 residues. V was shortened by 4 bases and J by 3 bases, with 12 bases between the two germline ends. The CDR3 loop reads CASSSYSRSNEKLFF. CDR3 sequence (DNA): TGTGCCAGCAGTTCCTACAGCAGATCTAATGAAAAACTGTTTTTT. The whole variable domain, remainder taken from reference TRBV27 and TRBJ1-4, is EAQVTQNPRYLITVTGKKLTVTCSQNMNHEYMSWYRQDPGLGLRQIYYSMNVEVTDKGDVPEGYKVSRKEKRNFPLILESPSPNQTSLYFCASSSYSRSNEKLFFGSGTQLSVL.

In this sample, this clone turned up once. V gene TRBV4-3 combines with J gene TRBJ2-5, with a tentative D call TRBD2 (6 bases). The germline V gene encodes CDR1 LGHNA and CDR2 YSLEER. The CDR3 sequence is 14 residues long. Trimming took off 5 bases at V and 5 bases at J, with 15 bases between the two ends. CDR3 in amino acids: CASSDRLGGETQYF. CDR3 in DNA: TGCGCCAGCAGCGACAGACTAGGCGGCGAGACCCAGTACTTC.

CDR3: CASSRIWATDDYGYTF. The CDR3 DNA reads TGCGCCAGCAGTAGGATTTGGGCTACCGACGACTATGGCTACACCTTC. This sequence joins TRBV4-3 and TRBJ1-2; no clear D gene. The CDR3 extends over 16 amino acids. Per the germline V gene, CDR1 is LGHNA and CDR2 is YSLEER. V was shortened by 6 bases and J by 3 bases, with 20 bases between the two germline ends.

The rearrangement links TRBV28 to TRBJ1-2, with 8 bases aligning to TRBD1. The CDR3 has 18 amino acids. Unmatched junction bases numbered 17, after V lost 5 bases and J lost 3 bases. Per the germline V gene, CDR1 is MDHEN and CDR2 is SYDVKM. This CDR3 is CASSPPPQGVRYYYGYTF. CDR3 bases: TGTGCCAGCAGTCCACCCCCACAGGGGGTTAGGTACTACTATGGCTACACCTTC.

A remark on this clone: The junction and the germline gene differ at one end; a read error may be behind it. The V and J genes are TRBV18 and TRBJ2-5, with D unresolved. Germline V gene data show CDR1 as KGHSH and CDR2 as LQKENI. The CDR3 is made up of 13 amino acids. CDR3 region: CASTPRIEETQYF. The DNA of the CDR3 is TGTGCCAGCACACCCCGGATCGAAGAGACCCAGTACTTC.

The chain is built from TRBV19 and TRBJ2-5; D perhaps matches TRBD1 (6 bases). The CDR3 length is 15 residues. Germline V lookup: CDR1 LNHDA, CDR2 SQIVND (reference sequence). V lost 5 bases and J 0 bases, leaving 13 bases between the germline ends. CDR3 sequence reads: CASSVGQTYQETQYF. Here the CDR3 DNA reads TGTGCCAGTAGTGTCGGACAGACATACCAAGAGACCCAGTACTTC.

This chain joins TRBV19 and TRBJ2-1, with TRBD2 matching over 8 bases. Germline V gene data show CDR1 as LNHDA and CDR2 as SQIVND (reference sequence). V was clipped by 2 bases and J by 5 bases; unmatched bases: 8. This CDR3 has 16 amino acids. CDR3: CASSIPPPAGDNEQFF. DNA for the CDR3: TGTGCCAGTAGTATACCCCCCCCAGCGGGGGACAATGAGCAGTTCTTC.

This chain joins TRBV7-2 and TRBJ2-1; D may match TRBD1 or TRBD2 (5 bases each). CDR1 SGHTA and CDR2 FQGNSA come from the germline V gene. This CDR3 region has 16 residues. V lost 2 bases and J 0 bases, leaving 11 bases between the germline ends. CDR3 residues: CASSLNRGSSYNEQFF. For the CDR3, the DNA is TGTGCCAGCAGCTTAAATCGGGGCAGCTCCTACAATGAGCAGTTCTTC.

The rearrangement links TRBV9 to TRBJ1-6; D ambiguous. CDR3 length: 16 amino acids. V lost 4 bases and J lost 5, with 16 bases in between. The V gene's germline CDR1 is SGDLS and CDR2 YYNGEE. The CDR3 here is CASSPLSGQNNSPLHF. The CDR3 coding sequence is TGTGCCAGCAGCCCCCTGTCTGGTCAGAATAATTCACCCCTCCACTTT.

The rearrangement uses TRBV9 and TRBJ2-5, with 9 bases aligning to TRBD2. J gave up 5 bases and V 0 bases, and 8 bases lay outside the gene matches. The germline CDR1 and CDR2 sequences are SGDLS and YYNGEE. The CDR3 length is 16 residues. The CDR3 here is CASSVVQAGGRETQYF. In DNA, the CDR3 is TGTGCCAGCAGCGTAGTCCAAGCGGGAGGCCGGGAGACCCAGTACTTC. The full variable domain, in which reference TRBV9 and TRBJ2-5 provide the parts outside the CDR3, is DSGVTQTPKHLITATGQRVTLRCSPRSGDLSVYWYQQSLDQGLQFLIQYYNGEERAKGNILERFSAQQFPDLHSELNLSSLELGDSALYFCASSVVQAGGRETQYFGPGTRLLVL.

The chain recombines TRBV19 with TRBJ2-1; 9 bases are a match to TRBD1. The CDR3 runs 15 residues. V lost 7 bases, J lost 5 bases, and 9 bases stayed unmatched. The germline CDR1 and CDR2 sequences are LNHDA and SQIVND (reference sequence). CDR3 region: CASTLTGTGHNEQFF. In DNA, the CDR3 is TGTGCCAGTACTCTTACCGGGACAGGGCACAATGAGCAGTTCTTC.

The chain carries TRBV6-4 and TRBJ2-3; 7 bases fit TRBD1. CDR1 MRHNA and CDR2 SNTAGT come from the germline V gene. V was pared by 5 bases and J by 7 bases, with 9 bases of the junction left unmatched. This CDR3 has 14 amino acids. The CDR3 nucleotides are TGTGCCAGCAGTCCGGACAGGACGGGAAATACGCAGTATTTT. This sequence encodes CASSPDRTGNTQYF.

This clone has only one observation. V and J are TRBV19 and TRBJ1-1; D is ambiguous. The V gene's germline CDR1 is LNHDA and CDR2 SQIVND (reference sequence). The CDR3 is made up of 14 amino acids. V gave up 3 bases and J gave up 5 bases, with 13 bases separating them. The CDR3 loop reads CASSMGGERTEAFF. The DNA of the CDR3 is TGTGCCAGTAGTATGGGTGGCGAAAGGACTGAAGCTTTCTTT. Based on the CDR3 plus reference TRBV19 and TRBJ1-1, the full variable domain is DGGITQSPKYLFRKEGQNVTLSCEQNLNHDAMYWYRQDPGQGLRLIYYSQIVNDFQKGDIAEGYSVSREKKESFPLTVTSAQKNPTAFYLCASSMGGERTEAFFGQGTRLTVV.